The TCR beta chain under discussion was sequenced for a study of siplizumab effects on memory and regulatory T cells (dated by TCRdb to between 2018 and 2021). Looking at the study overall: The effect of the anti-CD2 antibody siplizumab on alloreactive T-cell subsets was examined in allogeneic mixed lymphocyte reactions constructed from human PBMCs.

As concerns this clone: Its antigen is unknown. The sample holds no much larger clone one base away, and base qualities are not on file.

TCRbeta CDR3 sequencing was performed on sorted unstimulated T cells and on proliferating T cells recovered from mixed lymphocyte reactions. Fresh whole blood from more than 8 HLA-typed healthy donors was used as the source from which PBMCs were isolated. Unstimulated CD4+ non-regulatory T cells were FACS-sorted to map the origin of alloreactive clones. Preparation of the library involved the immunoSEQ multiplex PCR assay. The deep sequencing platform assayed around 94,000 TCR templates per sample. Genomic DNA extracted from sorted T cells was used for TCRbeta CDR3 sequencing. Regarding the original processing steps: Clonal analysis of TCRbeta CDR3 data was done in the R programming language. Alloreactive CD4+ and CD8+ clones were identified by comparing unstimulated samples to CFSE-low samples taken after the reaction. Alloreactive CD4+ clones were assigned to regulatory or non-regulatory origin by matching sequences to sorted unstimulated Treg and non-Treg repertoires. TCRdb mirrors the immuneACCESS table, restricted to in-frame sequences. Some clones are absent from its copies; in checked studies, under half trace to an unresolved V gene, and the reason for the others is unknown. That table gives V, J and clone size, and the DNA gave D and trimming. The sample yields around 110,000 clones; approximately 94% were counted once. 1.5% to 2% of the sample is held by the ten biggest clonotypes.

Sequences SNHLY (CDR1) and FYNNEI (CDR2) are obtained from the germline V gene. The CDR3 runs 13 amino acids, cysteine and phenylalanine included. The retained sequence is limited to the CDR3, 39 bases, with the frame set at the first base. V is shortened by 3 bases, J by 4 bases, and the region joining them spans 6 bases. Study-wide findings and limitations: Greater diversity appeared to be present in unstimulated naive T cells than in memory T cells, and a substantial contribution to the alloresponse seemed to be made by naive cells. Sequences below about 10^-5 frequency were poorly captured, so only a minor fraction of alloreactive clones could be mapped to unstimulated subsets. Roughly 80-95% of proliferating CD4+ or CD8+ clones could not be assigned a naive or memory phenotype. Whether proliferating Tregs from siplizumab cultures actually had suppressive function was not functionally confirmed. The cumulative frequency of alloreactive sequences that could be traced back to unstimulated CD4+ memory T cells was significantly reduced by siplizumab. Of the alloreactive CD4+ clones that could be mapped, the Treg-derived share averaged roughly 69% with siplizumab compared with about 27% in control reactions.

This receptor chain uses TRBV2 and TRBJ2-2, with the D gene uncertain. The sample taken for sequencing was non-Treg CD4+ T cells sorted from blood. This sample's cell subset or site label indicates: FACS-sorted unstimulated CD4+ non-regulatory T cells. The TCR sequence derives from a human donor in good health. The sequenced DNA: TGTGCCAGCAGTGAGGCAGTCACCGGGGAGCTGTTTTTT. Its coded protein is CASSEAVTGELFF.